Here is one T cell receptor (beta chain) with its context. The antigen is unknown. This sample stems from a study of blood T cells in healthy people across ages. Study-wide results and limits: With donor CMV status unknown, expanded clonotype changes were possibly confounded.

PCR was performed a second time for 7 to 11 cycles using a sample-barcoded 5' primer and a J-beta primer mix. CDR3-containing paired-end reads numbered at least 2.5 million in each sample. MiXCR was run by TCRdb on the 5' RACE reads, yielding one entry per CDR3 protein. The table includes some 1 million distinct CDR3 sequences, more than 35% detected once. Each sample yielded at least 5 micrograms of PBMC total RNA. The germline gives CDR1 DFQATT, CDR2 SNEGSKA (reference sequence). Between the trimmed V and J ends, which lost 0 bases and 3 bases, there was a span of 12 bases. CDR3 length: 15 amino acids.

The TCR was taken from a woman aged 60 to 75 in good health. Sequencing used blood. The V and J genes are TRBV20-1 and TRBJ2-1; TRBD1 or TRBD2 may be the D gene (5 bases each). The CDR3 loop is CSARDRRDHYNEQFF. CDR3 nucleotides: TGCAGTGCTAGAGATCGACGGGACCACTACAATGAGCAGTTCTTC.